The 15 T cell receptor beta chains below come from one sample, sequenced in a study of TIL therapy for anti-PD-1-resistant metastatic lung cancer. Sequencing used immunoSEQ v3. Some clones are missing from TCRdb's copy, which holds only in-frame ones; the method was immunoSEQ multiplex PCR. The data contain over 15,000 clones, roughly 70% of them singletons. The time point is: pre-treatment sample, taken before nivolumab and TIL therapy. The specimen was blood, collected at baseline. These receptors all come from a person between 25 and 79 years old with non-small cell lung cancer.

The V gene is TRBV4-1, the J gene TRBJ1-2; D remains unclear. Germline loops: CDR1 MGHRA, CDR2 YSYEKL. The CDR3 runs 15 residues. The V gene lost 1 base and the J gene lost 8 bases, with 17 bases spanning the gap. CDR3 amino acids: CASSQVVGFDSGYTF. For the CDR3, the DNA is TGCGCCAGCAGCCAAGTTGTGGGTTTTGATTCGGGCTACACCTTC.

The gene calls are TRBV19 and TRBJ2-1; 7 bases are shared with TRBD1. Germline-derived CDR1 and CDR2 are LNHDA and SQIVND (reference sequence). The CDR3 loop spans 16 amino acids. V lost 7 bases and J lost 0; bases outside the gene matches: 9. The CDR3 region is CASNMGQPSSYNEQFF. CDR3 DNA sequence: TGTGCCAGTAACATGGGACAGCCAAGCTCCTACAATGAGCAGTTCTTC.

The chain uses TRBV5-1 and TRBJ1-1, with a possible D match to TRBD1 (5 bases). V was cut by 4 bases and J by 4 bases, with 26 bases left in between. This CDR3 spans 18 amino acids. The germline V gene encodes CDR1 SGHRS and CDR2 YFSETQ. CDR3 bases: TGCGCCAGCAGCGGGGGAGGGGCAGGGCCCGCATCGGGCACTGAAGCTTTCTTT. Translated, it gives CASSGGGAGPASGTEAFF.

The rearrangement links TRBV6-4 to TRBJ2-3; tentatively, D is TRBD2 (6 bases). Germline assignment: CDR1 MRHNA and CDR2 SNTAGT. The CDR3 covers 14 residues. V was clipped by 6 bases and J by 0 bases, with 10 bases between them. The CDR3: CASRRDSSTDTQYF. The CDR3 coding sequence is TGTGCCAGCAGAAGGGACTCTAGCACAGATACGCAGTATTTT.

The table lists this clone with a few counts. The rearrangement uses TRBV15 and TRBJ2-3; D unclear. Trimming removed 4 bases from V and 2 bases from J, with 13 bases in between. CDR3 length: 15 amino acids. Germline lookup yields CDR1 LNHNV and CDR2 YYDKDF (reference sequence). The CDR3, as DNA: TGTGCCACCAGCACCAGAGTTACTGCCACAGATACGCAGTATTTT. This encodes CATSTRVTATDTQYF.

This chain joins TRBV5-1 and TRBJ2-5, with 12 bases identical to TRBD2. The CDR3 loop spans 16 amino acids. The V segment lost 4 bases and the J segment 5 bases; nucleotides outside the gene matches: 9. Germline CDR1 reads SGHRS; CDR2 reads YFSETQ. The CDR3 nucleotides read TGCGCCAGCAGCGGGACCAGGACTAGCGGGGCCGAGACCCAGTACTTC. As protein: CASSGTRTSGAETQYF.

This clone was detected a few times. The gene calls are TRBV5-1 and TRBJ1-1, with a weak D call TRBD1 (5 bases). Trimming took 6 bases from V and 3 from J, leaving 12 bases between them. Germline loops: CDR1 SGHRS, CDR2 YFSETQ. The CDR3 totals 13 residues. CDR3 region: CASTLWGDTEAFF. CDR3 nucleotides: TGCGCCAGCACCCTGTGGGGGGACACTGAAGCTTTCTTT.

The genes are TRBV21-1 and TRBJ1-5. TRBV21-1 is a pseudogene segment. This CDR3 is built from 16 residues. The CDR3 DNA is TGTGCCAGCAGCAAAATCTGGGAGGGCAGTAATCAGCCCCAGCATTTT. This translates into CASSKIWEGSNQPQHF.

V gene TRBV29-1 combines with J gene TRBJ2-7; TRBD2 agrees at 7 bases. Germline CDR1 and CDR2: SQVTM and ANQGSEA. The CDR3 has 14 residues. V dropped 4 bases and J dropped 0; count of bases not matched to a gene: 6. DNA of the CDR3: TGCAGCGTTGTAGTGGGGGGGGGCTCCTACGAGCAGTACTTC. This gives the protein CSVVVGGGSYEQYF.

This clone is large. The J gene is TRBJ1-5, the V gene TRBV7-9; 8 bases agree with TRBD1. In germline, CDR1 is SEHNR, CDR2 FQNEAQ (reference sequence). This CDR3 contains 15 residues. The junction had 5 bases not matched to a gene; V was cut back by 5 bases and J by 2 bases. CDR3 residues: CASSVETGGNQPQHF. The CDR3 DNA reads as TGTGCCAGCAGCGTCGAGACAGGGGGCAATCAGCCCCAGCATTTT.

In DNA, the CDR3 is TGTGCCAGCAGCCCGGGATGGGATACGCAGTATTTT. It is translated as CASSPGWDTQYF. J is TRBJ2-3 and V is TRBV7-2; possible D gene TRBD2, 5 bases. This CDR3 has 12 residues. Trimming left V 5 bases short and J 6 bases short, with 9 bases between. Germline loops: CDR1 SGHTA, CDR2 FQGNSA.

The gene calls are TRBV4-1 and TRBJ1-2, with D possibly TRBD1 on 6 matching bases. Germline assignment: CDR1 MGHRA and CDR2 YSYEKL. CDR3 length equals 15 residues. The V end lost 0 bases, the J end lost 7 bases, and 15 bases lay between the germline ends. The CDR3 DNA reads as TGCGCCAGCAGCCAAGATACTCAGGGGACTGGTGGCTACACCTTC. Encoded protein: CASSQDTQGTGGYTF.

The chain has TRBV25-1 and TRBJ2-5, with D perhaps TRBD1 (6 bases). The CDR3 runs 12 residues. Trimming left V 6 bases short and J 2 bases short, with 7 bases between. In germline, CDR1 is MGHDK, CDR2 SYGVNS. This CDR3 reads CASRDSQETQYF. In DNA form, the CDR3 reads TGTGCCAGCAGGGACAGTCAAGAGACCCAGTACTTC.

V gene TRBV5-8 combines with J gene TRBJ2-7; D uncertain. This CDR3 comprises 14 residues. Germline V CDR1 and CDR2: SGHTS, YDEGEE. V shed 4 bases and J shed 0 bases, with 11 bases lying between them. The CDR3 sequence: CASSPQWSSYEQYF. As DNA, the CDR3 is TGTGCCAGCAGCCCCCAGTGGAGCTCCTACGAGCAGTACTTC.

The CDR3 DNA sequence: TGCGCCAGCAGCTCTCGGGGAGCGGGAGGGCTTGCCAATGAGCAGTTCTTC. Its translation is CASSSRGAGGLANEQFF. The chain uses TRBV5-1 and TRBJ2-1, with 10 bases fitting TRBD2. There are 17 residues in the CDR3. The junction had 12 bases not matched to a gene; V was cut back by 3 bases and J by 6 bases. Germline values: CDR1 SGHRS, CDR2 YFSETQ. The whole variable domain, remainder taken from reference TRBV5-1 and TRBJ2-1, is KAGVTQTPRYLIKTRGQQVTLSCSPISGHRSVSWYQQTPGQGLQFLFEYFSETQRNKGNFPGRFSGRQFSNSRSEMNVSTLELGDSALYLCASSSRGAGGLANEQFFGPGTRLTVL.